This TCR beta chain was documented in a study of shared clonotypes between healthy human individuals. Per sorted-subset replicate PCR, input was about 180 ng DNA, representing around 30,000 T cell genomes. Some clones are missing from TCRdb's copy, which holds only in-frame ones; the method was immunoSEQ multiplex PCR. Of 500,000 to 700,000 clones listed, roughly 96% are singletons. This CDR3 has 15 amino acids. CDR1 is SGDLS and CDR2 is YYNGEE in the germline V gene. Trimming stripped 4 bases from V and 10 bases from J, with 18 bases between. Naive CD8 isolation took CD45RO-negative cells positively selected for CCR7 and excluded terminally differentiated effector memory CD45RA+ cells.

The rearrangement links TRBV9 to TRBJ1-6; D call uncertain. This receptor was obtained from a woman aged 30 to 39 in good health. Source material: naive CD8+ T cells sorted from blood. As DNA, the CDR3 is TGTGCCAGCAGCTCAACGACCTTTAGCGGGTCACCCCTCCACTTT. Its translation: CASSSTTFSGSPLHF.